Listed below are T cell receptor beta chains from one sample, sequenced in a study of blood T cells in healthy people across ages. TCRdb re-called the 5' RACE reads with MiXCR, one entry per CDR3 protein. The data contain some 1.4 million distinct CDR3 sequences, 42% of them singletons. The sample comprised blood. These receptors came from a woman aged 18 to 35 in good health. Both conserved end residues are part of each CDR3. The order of the fields is D gene, V gene, J gene, clone size, CDR3 protein, CDR3 DNA. D genes are given only for firm matches. Size is omitted from some rows. Given values are once, few, many or a class for expanded clones.

NA,TRBV5-1,TRBJ2-5,NA,CASSFLGSSPGAIQETQYF,TGCGCCAGCAGCTTTCTGGGTAGTTCGCCTGGCGCCATTCAAGAGACCCAGTACTTC
NA,TRBV5-1,TRBJ1-5,NA,CASSFGGVEGTQHF,TGCGCCAGCAGCTTCGGGGGGGTAGAAGGGACCCAGCATTTT
TRBD1,TRBV20-1,TRBJ1-2,NA,CSATRGRDGYTF,TGCAGTGCTACCAGGGGGCGGGATGGCTACACCTTC
NA,TRBV2,TRBJ2-1,NA,CASSEGRGTNEQFF,TGTGCCAGCAGTGAGGGCAGGGGAACCAATGAGCAGTTCTTC
TRBD2,TRBV5-1,TRBJ2-7,NA,CASSLASGSQEQYF,TGCGCCAGCAGCTTGGCTAGCGGGAGTCAAGAGCAGTACTTC
NA,TRBV5-1,TRBJ1-4,NA,CAGSRGTGTEKLFF,TGCGCCGGCAGCCGGGGTACCGGGACTGAAAAACTGTTTTTT
NA,TRBV12-3/TRBV12-4,TRBJ2-5,NA,CASSESGPQYF,TGTGCCAGCTCAGAATCGGGTCCCCAGTACTTC
TRBD1,TRBV4-1,TRBJ1-2,NA,CASSPPGQESPPQGYTF,TGCGCCAGCAGCCCCCCGGGACAGGAGTCGCCCCCTCAGGGCTACACCTTC
TRBD2,TRBV6-2/TRBV6-3,TRBJ2-1,few,CAIRGSSYNEQFF,TGTGCCATCCGCGGGAGTTCCTACAATGAGCAGTTCTTC
NA,TRBV4-1,TRBJ2-1,few,CASSLYPGPAIDEQFF,TGCGCCAGCAGCCTTTATCCGGGCCCAGCCATCGATGAGCAGTTCTTC
NA,TRBV10-1,TRBJ2-3,few,CASRKGTSTDTQYF,TGCGCCAGCAGGAAGGGGACTAGCACAGATACGCAGTATTTT
NA,TRBV6-5,TRBJ2-5,NA,CASSFSPSETQYF,TGTGCCAGCAGTTTTTCCCCTTCGGAGACCCAGTACTTC
TRBD2,TRBV3-1,TRBJ2-5,NA,CASSPTSGTSTYNEQYF,TGTGCCAGCAGCCCGACTAGCGGTACGTCGACATACAATGAGCAGTACTTC
NA,TRBV6-5,TRBJ2-1,NA,CASRRGLVEFF,TGTGCCAGCCGGCGGGGGCTAGTCGAGTTCTTC
TRBD1,TRBV18,TRBJ2-7,few,CASSPLAGGFYEQYF,TGTGCCAGCTCACCACTGGCAGGGGGCTTCTACGAGCAGTACTTC
TRBD1,TRBV20-1,TRBJ1-4,NA,CSASGPGQGYEKLFF,TGCAGTGCTAGTGGACCGGGACAGGGGTATGAAAAACTGTTTTTT
NA,TRBV2,TRBJ1-6,NA,CASADKRDSPLHF,TGTGCCAGCGCCGACAAGAGGGATTCACCCCTCCACTTT
TRBD2,TRBV3-1,TRBJ2-7,NA,CASSQDTGGPYEQYF,TGTGCCAGCAGCCAAGACACGGGAGGGCCCTACGAGCAGTACTTC
TRBD2,TRBV12-3/TRBV12-4,TRBJ2-3,NA,CASRTGTSGGGSDTQYF,TGTGCCAGCAGAACCGGGACTAGCGGAGGAGGTTCCGATACGCAGTATTTT
NA,TRBV7-6,TRBJ2-6,NA,CASSLQPSGANVLTF,TGTGCCAGCAGCCTACAACCGAGTGGGGCCAACGTCCTGACTTTC
NA,TRBV7-9,TRBJ2-5,few,CASRRDYQETQYF,TGTGCCAGCAGGAGGGATTACCAAGAGACCCAGTACTTC
NA,TRBV27,TRBJ2-7,NA,CASSNGQPNEQYF,TGTGCCAGCAGTAATGGACAGCCGAATGAGCAGTACTTC
TRBD1,TRBV6-6,TRBJ2-7,few,CASSYQGASYEQYF,TGTGCCAGCAGTTACCAGGGGGCCTCCTACGAGCAGTACTTC
NA,TRBV7-3,TRBJ2-5,once,CASSLAGRGQETQYF,TGTGCCAGCAGCTTAGCAGGCCGCGGGCAAGAGACCCAGTACTTC
NA,TRBV27,TRBJ2-1,few,CASSSNRDKLSSEQFF,TGTGCCAGCAGCAGCAACCGGGACAAGCTTTCCAGTGAGCAGTTCTTC
TRBD2,TRBV7-6,TRBJ2-7,many,CASSLGGRDEQYF,TGTGCCAGCAGCTTGGGCGGGAGAGACGAGCAGTACTTC
TRBD1,TRBV30,TRBJ1-1,NA,CAWSVRQGVTEAFF,TGTGCCTGGAGCGTACGGCAGGGGGTCACTGAAGCTTTCTTT
TRBD2,TRBV6-6,TRBJ2-3,few,CASSYPGLALTDTQYF,TGTGCCAGCAGTTACCCAGGACTAGCGCTCACAGATACGCAGTATTTT
NA,TRBV7-2,TRBJ1-5,few,CASSSGGARQPQHF,TGTGCCAGCAGCTCGGGGGGGGCACGTCAGCCCCAGCATTTT
NA,TRBV28,TRBJ2-2,NA,CTSLGSWTGELFF,TGTACCAGCCTTGGTTCTTGGACCGGGGAGCTGTTTTTT
TRBD2,TRBV5-1,TRBJ2-3,few,CASSSSGTSGTKVQYF,TGCGCCAGCAGCTCCTCCGGGACTAGCGGAACCAAGGTGCAGTATTTT
NA,TRBV6-5,TRBJ2-1,NA,CASRSGTGNNEQFF,TGTGCCAGCAGGTCCGGGACGGGCAACAATGAGCAGTTCTTC
NA,TRBV7-2,TRBJ2-5,few,CASSPPILGEQYF,TGTGCCAGCAGCCCGCCAATTTTGGGAGAGCAGTACTTC
NA,TRBV5-1,TRBJ1-2,NA,CASSFNPTVESRGYTF,TGCGCCAGCAGCTTCAACCCCACGGTTGAAAGTAGGGGCTACACCTTC
TRBD2,TRBV5-5,TRBJ2-1,NA,CASSLLAEETQFF,TGTGCCAGCAGCTTACTAGCGGAAGAGACCCAGTTCTTC
NA,TRBV6-1,TRBJ2-5,NA,CASSEMVGVGETQYF,TGTGCCAGCAGTGAGATGGTCGGAGTGGGAGAGACCCAGTACTTC
NA,TRBV28,TRBJ2-7,NA,CASSLWITNSYEQYF,TGTGCCAGCAGTTTATGGATCACTAACTCCTACGAGCAGTACTTC
NA,TRBV7-9,TRBJ1-3,NA,CASGLGVTAGNTVYF,TGTGCCAGCGGCTTAGGCGTGACAGCTGGAAACACCGTATATTTT
NA,TRBV6-6,TRBJ2-7,few,CASSYSRPDPYEQYF,TGTGCCAGCAGTTACAGTCGGCCAGATCCCTACGAGCAGTACTTC
NA,TRBV5-5,TRBJ2-3,NA,CASSLQGRDTDMQYF,TGTGCCAGCAGCTTACAGGGTCGGGACACAGATATGCAGTATTTT
TRBD2,TRBV18,TRBJ2-7,NA,CASSQGLAGGPEEEQYF,TGTGCCAGCTCCCAGGGGCTAGCGGGGGGGCCCGAGGAGGAGCAGTACTTC
TRBD2,TRBV12-3/TRBV12-4,TRBJ2-3,NA,CASSFVAGGSTDTQYF,TGTGCCAGCAGTTTTGTAGCGGGGGGAAGCACAGATACGCAGTATTTT
NA,TRBV27,TRBJ2-1,NA,CASSPFGGILNEQFF,TGTGCCAGCAGCCCGTTTGGCGGGATCCTCAATGAGCAGTTCTTC
NA,TRBV20-1,TRBJ1-4,few,CSAPALGSNNEKLFF,TGCAGTGCCCCAGCCCTTGGGTCGAATAATGAAAAACTGTTTTTT
TRBD2,TRBV9,TRBJ2-3,NA,CASSVALAGSTDTQYF,TGTGCCAGCAGCGTAGCACTAGCGGGATCCACAGATACGCAGTATTTT
TRBD1,TRBV5-1,TRBJ2-3,NA,CASSRQTGVFTDTQYF,TGCGCCAGCAGCCGACAGACAGGGGTCTTCACAGATACGCAGTATTTT